This T cell receptor beta chain is drawn from a study of patients and donors after allogeneic stem cell transplantation. The CDR3 is 12 amino acids. The germline V gene has CDR1 KGHDR and CDR2 SFDVKD. J was trimmed by 10 bases and V by 3 bases; bases with no gene match: 4. TCRdb re-analysed the RT-PCR reads in MiXCR, keeping a single row per CDR3 protein. The table lists about a million distinct CDR3 sequences, under 20% of them singletons. Sequenced material: blood, either unsorted or a sorted T cell fraction (not recorded which). This TCR came from a human donor who was either an allogeneic HSCT recipient or a stem cell or donor lymphocyte infusion donor (not recorded which). It is not recorded whose cells these are; they may come from a transplant donor. The rearrangement uses TRBV24-1 and TRBJ1-1; TRBD1 matches 7 bases. CDR3 protein: CATSDMNRGAFF. For the CDR3, the DNA is TGTGCCACCAGTGATATGAACAGGGGAGCTTTCTTT.